One sample yielded the 30 T cell receptor beta chains listed below, sequenced in a study of cytomegalovirus exposure and HLA in healthy donors. PCR was performed using 60 Vbeta and 13 Jbeta primers. Some clones are missing from TCRdb's copy, which holds only in-frame ones; the method was immunoSEQ multiplex PCR. In the table there are roughly 120,000 clones, around 81% of which are singletons. The material sequenced was PBMCs. The receptors derive from a woman in her 30s in good health and CMV-seronegative.

In the case of this clone: Other DNA sequences from this sample encode an identical CDR3 as well. The chain couples TRBV27 to TRBJ2-1; the D gene is possibly TRBD2 (6 bases). The CDR3 runs to 12 residues. CDR1 and CDR2 from the germline V gene are MNHEY and SMNVEV (reference sequence). V lost 2 bases, J lost 7 bases, and 6 bases lay in between. The DNA of the CDR3 is TGTGCCAGCAGTTTAGGGGGGAATGAGCAGTTCTTC. It codes for CASSLGGNEQFF.

The genes are TRBV2 and TRBJ2-2; 15 bases are a match to TRBD2. Germline CDR1 SNHLY, CDR2 FYNNEI. There are 18 residues in the CDR3. The V segment lost 4 bases and the J segment 4 bases; nucleotides outside the gene matches: 7. The CDR3 coding sequence is TGTGCCAGCAGTGTTGGACTAGCGGGAGGGCCAGGCACCGGGGAGCTGTTTTTT. Translation: CASSVGLAGGPGTGELFF.

The V call is TRBV7-3, the J call TRBJ2-7, with 15 bases fitting TRBD2. With V trimmed by 5 bases and J by 2 bases, 10 bases remained unmatched. The CDR3 contains 18 residues. Germline V gene data show CDR1 as SGHTA and CDR2 as FQGTGA. The CDR3 spells CASSPKGLAGGPTYEQYF. Here the CDR3 DNA reads TGTGCCAGCAGCCCAAAGGGACTAGCGGGAGGACCGACCTACGAGCAGTACTTC.

V gene TRBV7-9 combines with J gene TRBJ1-4; unclear D gene. Trimming took 3 bases from V and 5 from J, leaving 7 bases between them. The V gene's germline CDR1 is SEHNR and CDR2 FQNEAQ (reference sequence). The CDR3 is 13 amino acids. As DNA, the CDR3 is TGTGCCAGCAGCTTCGGCGGGAATGAAAAACTGTTTTTT. This encodes CASSFGGNEKLFF. The full variable domain, completed using reference TRBV7-9 and TRBJ1-4, is DTGVSQNPRHKITKRGQNVTFRCDPISEHNRLYWYRQTLGQGPEFLTYFQNEAQLEKSRLLSDRFSAERPKGSFSTLEIQRTEQGDSAMYLCASSFGGNEKLFFGSGTQLSVL.

This clone was counted a few times. The chain employs TRBV18 and TRBJ2-5, with TRBD1 identical over 8 bases. V lost 3 bases to trimming and J lost 2 bases; unmatched junction nucleotides: 11. The CDR3 is made up of 17 amino acids. Germline V lookup: CDR1 KGHSH, CDR2 LQKENI. The CDR3 sequence is CASSPRGSGQGQETQYF. The CDR3 DNA reads TGTGCCAGCTCACCTAGGGGCTCAGGACAGGGACAAGAGACCCAGTACTTC.

This clone has a handful of counts. This chain joins TRBV5-1 and TRBJ1-1; 7 bases match TRBD1. The CDR3 has 14 amino acids. Germline loops: CDR1 SGHRS, CDR2 YFSETQ. V was pared by 0 bases and J by 5 bases, with 4 bases of the junction left unmatched. The CDR3: CASSLEGAWTEAFF. For the CDR3, the DNA is TGCGCCAGCAGCTTGGAGGGGGCGTGGACTGAAGCTTTCTTT.

The V gene is TRBV5-6, the J gene TRBJ1-3; 7 positions match TRBD1. The V segment lost 0 bases and the J segment 0 bases; nucleotides outside the gene matches: 6. The germline CDR1 and CDR2 sequences are SGHDT and YYEEEE. The CDR3 sequence is 17 residues long. The CDR3 DNA reads TGTGCCAGCAGCTTGGTATCGACAGGGAGCTCTGGAAACACCATATATTTT. Translated: CASSLVSTGSSGNTIYF.

The genes are TRBV7-6 and TRBJ1-5; tentatively, D is TRBD1 (5 bases). V was trimmed by 0 bases and J by 3 bases, leaving 9 bases between them. Germline loops: CDR1 SGHVS, CDR2 FNYEAQ. The CDR3 totals 15 residues. The CDR3 here is CASSLAQGINQPQHF. CDR3 DNA sequence: TGTGCCAGCAGCTTAGCCCAGGGTATCAATCAGCCCCAGCATTTT.

The chain is built from TRBV28 and TRBJ1-1; 7 bases align to TRBD1. This CDR3 spans 18 amino acids. Germline assignment: CDR1 MDHEN and CDR2 SYDVKM. V trimming: 5 bases; J trimming: 0 bases; junction bases outside the gene matches: 15. For the CDR3, the DNA is TGTGCCAGCAGTCTAATTCCAAAGGGGGCGCTCTTGAACACTGAAGCTTTCTTT. Translation gives CASSLIPKGALLNTEAFF.

This chain links TRBV28 with TRBJ2-7; TRBD2 agrees at 11 bases. The CDR3 covers 14 residues. Germline-derived CDR1 and CDR2 are MDHEN and SYDVKM. The V and J ends lost 6 bases and 4 bases, in that order; junction bases with no gene match: 5. The CDR3 bases are TGTGCCAGCAGAGGGGCTAGCGGGAGGTACGAGCAGTACTTC. Protein product: CASRGASGRYEQYF.

This clone was observed a single time. The CDR3 region has the DNA TGTGCCAGCAGTCGTTCCGGGGGTGGTCTTGGCTACACCTTC. It translates to CASSRSGGGLGYTF. The genes are TRBV28 and TRBJ1-2, with D possibly TRBD1 on 5 matching bases. This CDR3 is 14 amino acids long. Germline CDR1 MDHEN, CDR2 SYDVKM. Trimming shortened V by 5 bases and J by 7 bases, and 17 bases separated the two germline ends.

This rearrangement joins TRBV4-2 to TRBJ2-1, with 8 positions matching TRBD2. The V gene end was trimmed by 6 bases and the J gene end by 0 bases; junction bases not matched to a gene: 4. In germline, CDR1 is LGHNA, CDR2 YNFKEQ. The CDR3 loop spans 15 amino acids. This CDR3 is CASRISGVSYNEQFF. The CDR3, as DNA: TGTGCCAGCAGGATTAGCGGGGTCTCCTACAATGAGCAGTTCTTC.

V is TRBV9 and J is TRBJ2-3; 9 nucleotides line up with TRBD2. V lost 3 bases, J lost 6 bases, and 8 bases stayed unmatched. The germline V gene has CDR1 SGDLS and CDR2 YYNGEE. The CDR3 sequence is 15 residues long. This CDR3 reads CASSGLAGQTDTQYF. Here the CDR3 DNA reads TGTGCCAGCAGCGGGCTAGCGGGACAGACGGATACGCAGTATTTT. Full variable domain (rest looked up from reference TRBV9 and TRBJ2-3): DSGVTQTPKHLITATGQRVTLRCSPRSGDLSVYWYQQSLDQGLQFLIQYYNGEERAKGNILERFSAQQFPDLHSELNLSSLELGDSALYFCASSGLAGQTDTQYFGPGTRLTVL.

The genes are TRBV14 and TRBJ2-6; D is unclear. The CDR3 consists of 15 residues. The germline V gene has CDR1 SGHDN and CDR2 FVKESK. Trimming pared 3 bases from V and 2 bases from J, leaving 8 bases between. The CDR3: CASSHYYPGANVLTF. Written as DNA, the CDR3 is TGTGCCAGCAGCCACTATTACCCTGGGGCCAACGTCCTGACTTTC.

This sequence joins TRBV10-3 and TRBJ2-7; 9 positions agree with TRBD1. This CDR3 has 14 amino acids. The germline gives CDR1 ENHRY, CDR2 SYGVKD. The V and J ends lost 3 bases and 5 bases, in that order; junction bases with no gene match: 5. In DNA form, the CDR3 reads TGTGCCATCAGTGATCGGACAGGGGACCACGAGCAGTACTTC. Translated: CAISDRTGDHEQYF.

This clone was picked up a small number of times. The genes are TRBV5-1 and TRBJ1-2; 10 bases agree with TRBD1. The trim removed 4 bases at V and 4 bases at J, leaving 10 bases unmatched. Germline V gene data show CDR1 as SGHRS and CDR2 as YFSETQ. CDR3 length: 16 residues. The CDR3 protein is CASSVSGTGASYGYTF. The CDR3 bases are TGCGCCAGCAGCGTGTCCGGGACAGGGGCTTCCTATGGCTACACCTTC.

This chain connects TRBV6-5 to TRBJ2-7, with 11 bases fitting TRBD1. Germline V gene data show CDR1 as MNHEY and CDR2 as SVGAGI. J lost 6 bases, V lost 7 bases, and 8 bases had no gene match. The length of the CDR3 is 14 residues. The CDR3 sequence: CASTRMGTGGEQYF. DNA for the CDR3: TGTGCCAGCACCCGGATGGGGACAGGGGGCGAGCAGTACTTC.

This clone was seen only once. The rearrangement joins TRBV7-6 to TRBJ1-4; D is perhaps TRBD1 (5 bases). This CDR3 has 14 amino acids. Per germline, CDR1 SGHVS and CDR2 FNYEAQ. The V gene lost 5 bases and the J gene lost 0 bases, with 7 bases spanning the gap. The CDR3 protein is CASSQGATNEKLFF. The CDR3 bases are TGTGCCAGCAGCCAAGGGGCAACTAATGAAAAACTGTTTTTT.

The rearrangement uses TRBV15 and TRBJ2-1, with a weak D call TRBD2 (5 bases). CDR3 size: 12 residues. Per the germline V gene, CDR1 is LNHNV and CDR2 is YYDKDF (reference sequence). The V and J ends lost 5 bases and 10 bases respectively, with 12 bases between them. CDR3 in amino acids: CATSDTRLEQFF. The DNA of the CDR3 is TGTGCCACCAGCGATACTAGACTCGAGCAGTTCTTC. The whole variable domain, filled in from reference TRBV15 and TRBJ2-1, reads DAMVIQNPRYQVTQFGKPVTLSCSQTLNHNVMYWYQQKSSQAPKLLFHYYDKDFNNEADTPDNFQSRRPNTSFCFLDIRSPGLGDTAMYLCATSDTRLEQFFGPGTRLTVL.

This chain connects TRBV7-9 to TRBJ1-2; no reliable D call. V was shortened by 5 bases and J by 4 bases, with 11 bases between the two germline ends. Germline-derived CDR1 and CDR2 are SEHNR and FQNEAQ (reference sequence). The CDR3 is 13 residues long. CDR3 protein: CASSRDGSYGYTF. The CDR3 nucleotides are TGTGCCAGCAGCCGAGACGGGAGCTATGGCTACACCTTC.

This clone was observed a handful of times. Other DNA sequences of this sample code for an identical CDR3. CDR3 loop: CASSFGTGDEKLFF. CDR3 sequence (DNA): TGTGCCAGCAGCTTTGGGACAGGGGATGAAAAACTGTTTTTT. The chain uses TRBV7-9 and TRBJ1-4; 10 bases are shared with TRBD1. This CDR3 is built from 14 residues. With V trimmed by 3 bases and J by 6 bases, 1 base remained unmatched. Germline V CDR1 and CDR2: SEHNR, FQNEAQ (reference sequence).

The V call is TRBV5-4, the J call TRBJ1-4, with 7 bases that match TRBD1. Trimming cost V 0 bases and J 3 bases; bases outside gene matches: 5. Germline loops: CDR1 SGHNT, CDR2 YYREEE (reference sequence). CDR3 size: 16 residues. CDR3 sequence (DNA): TGTGCCAGCAGCTTGGTAGGAGGGGGCCCTAATGAAAAACTGTTTTTT. It specifies CASSLVGGGPNEKLFF.

The V and J genes are TRBV27 and TRBJ2-1; 8 bases fit TRBD2. This CDR3 is built from 16 residues. The germline V gene has CDR1 MNHEY and CDR2 SMNVEV (reference sequence). The V and J ends lost 4 bases and 3 bases, in that order; junction bases with no gene match: 8. DNA for the CDR3: TGTGCCAGCAGTTATCTGACCGGGACTAGCTACAATGAGCAGTTCTTC. It translates to CASSYLTGTSYNEQFF.

The genes are TRBV27 and TRBJ2-5, with 14 bases aligning to TRBD2. There are 19 residues in the CDR3. Germline V gene data show CDR1 as MNHEY and CDR2 as SMNVEV (reference sequence). V was pared by 3 bases and J by 3 bases, with 12 bases of the junction left unmatched. The CDR3 reads CASSLKGTSGSRMKETQYF. DNA for the CDR3: TGTGCCAGCAGTTTGAAAGGGACTAGCGGGAGTCGAATGAAAGAGACCCAGTACTTC.

V gene TRBV19 combines with J gene TRBJ2-1; the match to TRBD2 covers 10 bases. Germline CDR1 is LNHDA and CDR2 is SQIVND (reference sequence). This CDR3 has 15 amino acids. V lost 9 bases, J lost 0 bases, and 5 bases stayed unmatched. The DNA for the CDR3 is TGTGCCAGCCGGACTAGCGGAAGCTCCTACAATGAGCAGTTCTTC. This sequence encodes CASRTSGSSYNEQFF.

The chain carries TRBV4-1 and TRBJ2-3, with D perhaps TRBD1 (6 bases). This CDR3 region has 16 residues. The germline V gene has CDR1 MGHRA and CDR2 YSYEKL. The V and J ends lost 0 bases and 0 bases respectively, with 10 bases between them. In DNA, the CDR3 is TGCGCCAGCAGCCAAGATGCCAGGGGAAGCACAGATACGCAGTATTTT. Translating gives CASSQDARGSTDTQYF.

This chain joins TRBV5-1 and TRBJ2-3, with 9 bases that match TRBD2. The length of the CDR3 is 13 residues. Germline V lookup: CDR1 SGHRS, CDR2 YFSETQ. V trimming: 0 bases; J trimming: 14 bases; junction bases outside the gene matches: 7. Written as DNA, the CDR3 is TGCGCCAGCAGCTTGGCAGGGCGGGAGGGCCCGTATTTT. Protein product: CASSLAGREGPYF.

The rearrangement uses TRBV25-1 and TRBJ1-4, with a possible D match to TRBD1 (5 bases). The CDR3 sequence is 15 residues long. CDR1 is MGHDK, CDR2 SYGVNS, per germline. V was clipped by 1 base and J by 4 bases, with 10 bases between them. This chain's CDR3 is CASSESGEVNEKLFF. The CDR3 DNA reads as TGTGCCAGCAGTGAATCGGGGGAGGTTAATGAAAAACTGTTTTTT.

This clone was detected once. The V call is TRBV4-1, the J call TRBJ2-7, with 9 bases fitting TRBD1. This CDR3 comprises 15 residues. Germline values: CDR1 MGHRA, CDR2 YSYEKL. J lost 3 bases, V lost 2 bases, and 5 bases had no gene match. CDR3 region: CASSQSGTGLYEQYF. As DNA, the CDR3 is TGCGCCAGCAGCCAATCCGGGACAGGGCTCTACGAGCAGTACTTC.

This clone was seen more than once but under ten times. The chain carries TRBV18 and TRBJ2-5, with D tentatively TRBD1 (5 bases). The V gene's germline CDR1 is KGHSH and CDR2 LQKENI. Trimming stripped 0 bases from V and 3 bases from J, with 5 bases between. The CDR3 totals 13 residues. CDR3 in DNA: TGTGCCAGCTCACCACCAGGGGAAGAGACCCAGTACTTC. Protein: CASSPPGEETQYF.